A selection of T cell receptor beta chains follows, all from one sample in a study of low-dose radiotherapy and immunotherapy resistance in tumors. MiXCR was run by TCRdb on the reads, yielding one entry per CDR3 protein. Altogether tens of thousands of distinct CDR3 sequences are present, around 20% being singletons, with the ten largest covering around 13%. Material: PBMCs, obtained after low-dose radiotherapy plus immunotherapy. Receptors were obtained from a female donor with ovarian cancer. Both conserved end residues are part of each CDR3. The order of the fields is V gene, J gene, clone size, D gene, CDR3 length, CDR3 protein, CDR3 DNA. A D gene is named only where the DNA matches it firmly. A clone size is listed for some rows: how often the clone was seen (once, few, many), or a class if it is expanded.

V gene: TRBV10-3; J gene: TRBJ2-7; clone size: many; D gene: -; CDR3 length: 12; CDR3 protein: CAINGAGYEQYF; CDR3 DNA: TGTGCCATCAATGGGGCGGGGTACGAGCAGTACTTC
V gene: TRBV19; J gene: TRBJ1-5; clone size: many; D gene: -; CDR3 length: 23; CDR3 protein: CASSIGFTVGSALKALGDQPQHF; CDR3 DNA: TGTGCCAGTAGTATAGGTTTTACAGTTGGGTCGGCACTTAAAGCCTTGGGGGATCAGCCCCAGCATTTT
V gene: TRBV5-1; J gene: TRBJ1-4; clone size: many; D gene: -; CDR3 length: 15; CDR3 protein: CASSLDRVTNEKLFF; CDR3 DNA: TGCGCCAGCAGCTTGGATCGGGTAACTAATGAAAAACTGTTTTTT
V gene: TRBV12-3/TRBV12-4; J gene: TRBJ2-7; clone size: many; D gene: TRBD2; CDR3 length: 18; CDR3 protein: CASSPRGLAGGASYEQYF; CDR3 DNA: TGTGCCAGCAGTCCCCGAGGACTAGCGGGAGGGGCGTCCTACGAGCAGTACTTC
V gene: TRBV20-1; J gene: TRBJ1-2; clone size: many; D gene: -; CDR3 length: 13; CDR3 protein: CSVGAGGNYGYTF; CDR3 DNA: TGCAGTGTCGGCGCGGGAGGGAACTATGGCTACACCTTC
V gene: TRBV5-1; J gene: TRBJ2-1; clone size: many; D gene: TRBD1; CDR3 length: 22; CDR3 protein: CASSPSLVRDRGRVSSYNEQFF; CDR3 DNA: TGCGCCAGCAGTCCTAGCTTGGTCCGGGACAGGGGGCGAGTTTCGTCATACAATGAGCAGTTCTTC
V gene: TRBV28; J gene: TRBJ1-1; clone size: many; D gene: -; CDR3 length: 13; CDR3 protein: CASSFGRVTEAFF; CDR3 DNA: TGTGCCAGCAGTTTCGGACGGGTCACTGAAGCTTTCTTT
V gene: TRBV9; J gene: TRBJ2-2; clone size: -; D gene: -; CDR3 length: 14; CDR3 protein: CASSAQVNTGELFF; CDR3 DNA: TGTGCCAGCAGCGCACAGGTGAACACCGGGGAGCTGTTTTTT
V gene: TRBV29-1; J gene: TRBJ2-1; clone size: many; D gene: -; CDR3 length: 14; CDR3 protein: CSVVSGSSYNEQFF; CDR3 DNA: TGCAGCGTTGTCTCGGGGAGCTCCTACAATGAGCAGTTCTTC
V gene: TRBV10-3; J gene: TRBJ2-5; clone size: few; D gene: -; CDR3 length: 13; CDR3 protein: CAISGQPQETQYF; CDR3 DNA: TGTGCCATCAGTGGACAGCCCCAAGAGACCCAGTACTTC
V gene: TRBV5-8; J gene: TRBJ2-6; clone size: many; D gene: -; CDR3 length: 15; CDR3 protein: CASSLAGAGANVLTF; CDR3 DNA: TGTGCCAGCAGCTTGGCGGGGGCTGGGGCCAACGTCCTGACTTTC
V gene: TRBV3-1; J gene: TRBJ2-2; clone size: many; D gene: -; CDR3 length: 22; CDR3 protein: CASSQGTGTKIGTRRGTGELFF; CDR3 DNA: TGTGCCAGCAGCCAAGGGACAGGGACGAAGATCGGGACTAGACGGGGCACCGGGGAGCTGTTTTTT
V gene: TRBV20-1; J gene: TRBJ2-7; clone size: -; D gene: -; CDR3 length: 12; CDR3 protein: CSARVGPGEQYF; CDR3 DNA: TGCAGTGCTAGAGTCGGTCCCGGGGAGCAGTACTTC
V gene: TRBV6-2/TRBV6-3; J gene: TRBJ2-2; clone size: many; D gene: -; CDR3 length: 15; CDR3 protein: CASSAGQLPTGELFF; CDR3 DNA: TGTGCCAGCAGTGCTGGGCAGCTACCTACCGGGGAGCTGTTTTTT
V gene: TRBV5-4; J gene: TRBJ1-6; clone size: many; D gene: -; CDR3 length: 15; CDR3 protein: CASNAGGTDNSPLHF; CDR3 DNA: TGCGCCAGCAACGCCGGGGGCACGGATAATTCACCCCTCCACTTT
V gene: TRBV12-3/TRBV12-4; J gene: TRBJ2-6; clone size: many; D gene: -; CDR3 length: 20; CDR3 protein: CASSLEGWGDWGAGANVLTF; CDR3 DNA: TGTGCCAGCAGTTTAGAGGGGTGGGGAGATTGGGGCGCTGGGGCCAACGTCCTGACTTTC
V gene: TRBV7-6; J gene: TRBJ2-7; clone size: many; D gene: TRBD2; CDR3 length: 15; CDR3 protein: CASSLGTSGSNEQYF; CDR3 DNA: TGTGCCAGCAGCTTAGGGACTAGCGGGAGCAACGAGCAGTACTTC
V gene: TRBV11-3; J gene: TRBJ2-1; clone size: many; D gene: -; CDR3 length: 15; CDR3 protein: CASSLAARGSGEQFF; CDR3 DNA: TGTGCCAGCAGCTTAGCTGCTAGGGGGTCGGGTGAGCAGTTCTTC
V gene: TRBV19; J gene: TRBJ2-1; clone size: many; D gene: TRBD2; CDR3 length: 16; CDR3 protein: CATSMGLAGSFNEQFF; CDR3 DNA: TGTGCCACCTCAATGGGACTAGCGGGCTCCTTCAATGAGCAGTTCTTC
V gene: TRBV6-2/TRBV6-3; J gene: TRBJ2-3; clone size: many; D gene: TRBD2; CDR3 length: 17; CDR3 protein: CASSLRPSGFSTDTQYF; CDR3 DNA: TGTGCCAGCAGTCTACGGCCTAGCGGATTTAGCACAGATACGCAGTATTTT
V gene: TRBV5-1; J gene: TRBJ2-1; clone size: many; D gene: TRBD2; CDR3 length: 16; CDR3 protein: CASSLVLAGGLNEQFF; CDR3 DNA: TGCGCCAGCAGCTTGGTGCTAGCGGGGGGGCTTAATGAGCAGTTCTTC
V gene: TRBV5-6; J gene: TRBJ1-4; clone size: many; D gene: -; CDR3 length: 17; CDR3 protein: CASSLGFRPPLDEKLFF; CDR3 DNA: TGTGCCAGCAGCTTGGGTTTTAGGCCACCTCTTGATGAAAAACTGTTTTTT
V gene: TRBV10-3; J gene: TRBJ1-2; clone size: many; D gene: TRBD1; CDR3 length: 14; CDR3 protein: CAIRRTGQDDGYTF; CDR3 DNA: TGTGCCATCAGAAGGACAGGGCAGGATGATGGCTACACCTTC
V gene: TRBV28; J gene: TRBJ1-4; clone size: many; D gene: -; CDR3 length: 12; CDR3 protein: CATKQGNEKLFF; CDR3 DNA: TGTGCCACCAAACAGGGAAATGAAAAACTGTTTTTT
V gene: TRBV18; J gene: TRBJ1-2; clone size: few; D gene: TRBD1; CDR3 length: 16; CDR3 protein: CASSLWTGGNDYGYTF; CDR3 DNA: TGTGCCAGCTCACTCTGGACAGGGGGCAATGACTATGGCTACACCTTC
V gene: TRBV6-2/TRBV6-3; J gene: TRBJ1-2; clone size: many; D gene: -; CDR3 length: 11; CDR3 protein: CASSYGGGYTF; CDR3 DNA: TGTGCCAGCAGTTACGGCGGAGGCTACACCTTC
V gene: TRBV20-1; J gene: TRBJ1-5; clone size: many; D gene: -; CDR3 length: 12; CDR3 protein: CSANRGPQPQHF; CDR3 DNA: TGCAGTGCTAACCGGGGGCCGCAGCCCCAGCATTTT
V gene: TRBV20-1; J gene: TRBJ1-5; clone size: many; D gene: TRBD1; CDR3 length: 14; CDR3 protein: CSARTGGSNQPQHF; CDR3 DNA: TGCAGTGCTCGGACAGGGGGAAGCAATCAGCCCCAGCATTTT
V gene: TRBV20-1; J gene: TRBJ2-7; clone size: many; D gene: -; CDR3 length: 14; CDR3 protein: CSANPGSQTYEQYF; CDR3 DNA: TGCAGTGCTAACCCAGGATCTCAAACCTACGAGCAGTACTTC
V gene: TRBV30; J gene: TRBJ1-6; clone size: many; D gene: -; CDR3 length: 17; CDR3 protein: CAWSVPGGTSYNSPLHF; CDR3 DNA: TGTGCCTGGAGTGTACCTGGGGGCACCTCCTATAATTCACCCCTCCACTTT
V gene: TRBV3-1; J gene: TRBJ1-3; clone size: many; D gene: -; CDR3 length: 16; CDR3 protein: CASSQDPDSLGNTIYF; CDR3 DNA: TGTGCCAGCAGCCAAGACCCGGACAGCCTTGGAAACACCATATATTTT
V gene: TRBV14; J gene: TRBJ1-3; clone size: many; D gene: -; CDR3 length: 15; CDR3 protein: CASSQDGVLGNTIYF; CDR3 DNA: TGTGCCAGCAGCCAAGACGGGGTTTTAGGAAACACCATATATTTT
V gene: TRBV7-9; J gene: TRBJ2-5; clone size: many; D gene: -; CDR3 length: 13; CDR3 protein: CASNNRQLETQYF; CDR3 DNA: TGTGCCAGCAACAATAGACAGCTAGAGACCCAGTACTTC
V gene: TRBV7-8; J gene: TRBJ2-5; clone size: many; D gene: -; CDR3 length: 14; CDR3 protein: CASSLGLVGETQYF; CDR3 DNA: TGTGCCAGCAGCTTAGGGCTAGTCGGCGAGACCCAGTACTTC
V gene: TRBV20-1; J gene: TRBJ2-3; clone size: many; D gene: TRBD2; CDR3 length: 16; CDR3 protein: CSAGARTSGISDTQYF; CDR3 DNA: TGCAGTGCTGGCGCGAGGACTAGCGGGATTTCAGATACGCAGTATTTT
V gene: TRBV12-3/TRBV12-4; J gene: TRBJ2-5; clone size: many; D gene: -; CDR3 length: 12; CDR3 protein: CASTSRQETQYF; CDR3 DNA: TGTGCCAGCACCAGTCGGCAAGAGACCCAGTACTTC
V gene: TRBV7-2; J gene: TRBJ2-7; clone size: -; D gene: -; CDR3 length: 15; CDR3 protein: CASSLDTALGYEQYF; CDR3 DNA: TGTGCCAGCAGCTTAGACACGGCCCTTGGGTACGAGCAGTACTTC
V gene: TRBV6-2/TRBV6-3; J gene: TRBJ2-2; clone size: many; D gene: -; CDR3 length: 15; CDR3 protein: CASSYSNRGTGELFF; CDR3 DNA: TGTGCCAGCAGTTACTCGAATAGGGGTACCGGGGAGCTGTTTTTT
V gene: TRBV28; J gene: TRBJ1-5; clone size: many; D gene: -; CDR3 length: 15; CDR3 protein: CASSLVGHPPRAQHF; CDR3 DNA: TGTGCCAGCAGTTTAGTTGGGCATCCTCCTAGGGCCCAGCATTTT
V gene: TRBV6-2/TRBV6-3; J gene: TRBJ2-7; clone size: many; D gene: TRBD2; CDR3 length: 15; CDR3 protein: CASSYRLAGGSEQYF; CDR3 DNA: TGTGCCAGCAGTTATCGGCTAGCGGGGGGTAGCGAGCAGTACTTC
V gene: TRBV7-8; J gene: TRBJ2-2; clone size: many; D gene: TRBD2; CDR3 length: 17; CDR3 protein: CASSRMIAGGNTGELFF; CDR3 DNA: TGTGCCAGCAGCCGAATGATAGCGGGAGGGAACACCGGGGAGCTGTTTTTT
V gene: TRBV7-2; J gene: TRBJ2-1; clone size: many; D gene: TRBD1; CDR3 length: 11; CDR3 protein: CASSPGGKQFF; CDR3 DNA: TGTGCCAGCAGCCCAGGGGGCAAGCAGTTCTTC
V gene: TRBV12-3/TRBV12-4; J gene: TRBJ1-1; clone size: many; D gene: -; CDR3 length: 13; CDR3 protein: CASSSISRGEAFF; CDR3 DNA: TGTGCCAGCAGTTCCATAAGTCGGGGGGAAGCTTTCTTT
V gene: TRBV2; J gene: TRBJ2-7; clone size: few; D gene: TRBD1; CDR3 length: 15; CDR3 protein: CASSDVRTGIGEQYF; CDR3 DNA: TGTGCCAGCAGTGATGTTCGGACAGGGATCGGCGAGCAGTACTTC